This TCR beta chain appears in the sequencing data of a study of T cell repertoires in cytomegalovirus infection. Study observations and caveats: CMV-specific TCR beta clonotypes restricted by HLA-C were the ones dominating the ex vivo response. Identification of carriers of CMV plus the relevant HLA was performed using cumulative public TCR beta family frequency.

TCRdb re-derived calls from the reads in MiXCR, one entry per CDR3 protein. The table records 290,000 or so distinct CDR3 sequences, about 25% of them present only once. This clonotype was seen a few times. No antigen is known for it. The receptor was derived from a human donor in good health (CMV status not recorded). Some clones in this sample may be carry-over from other donors' samples. The sequencing sample was made of PBMCs.

The CDR3 DNA follows: TGTGCCAGCAGCTCCCAGGGAGGGGTTAAGTCTGAAGCTTTCTTT. This gives the protein CASSSQGGVKSEAFF. The chain recombines TRBV11-2 with TRBJ1-1; a possible D gene is TRBD1 (5 bases). This CDR3 is 15 amino acids long. CDR1 SGHAT and CDR2 FQNNGV come from the germline V gene. V lost 4 bases and J lost 6, with 18 bases in between.